This T cell receptor beta chain came from a study of regulatory and conventional T cells in RAG deficiency. In regard to this clone: The target antigen is unknown.

Conventional CD4+ T cells were sorted from blood as CD25-low CD127-high cells. Regarding the study as a whole: Omenn patients showed >90% Treg-Tconv overlap and shorter CDR3 lengths. Shannon entropy was markedly lower and Simpson indices higher in RAG-deficient patients than control T-cell subsets. Other subsets showed about 10-fold reductions, but Treg unique TCR beta sequences fell 95 to 100-fold in these patients.

Sequencing used immunoSEQ multiplex PCR; TCRdb keeps in-frame clones, though not all of them. Among 25,000 to 35,000 clones listed, 90% to 95% were seen once. The data also belong to a second study, concerning regulatory T cells. That paper notes: Primers: 52 TRBV forward and 13 TRBJ reverse.

The sequenced sample consisted of CD25- CD4+ T cells sorted from blood. This receptor was taken from a human donor in good health.

The CDR3 loop is CASSLLVGGQEGGYTF. The CDR3 nucleotides are TGTGCCAGCAGTTTATTAGTCGGGGGTCAAGAGGGAGGCTACACCTTC. J is TRBJ1-2 and V is TRBV28, with TRBD1 as a possible D gene (5 bases). Germline V lookup: CDR1 MDHEN, CDR2 SYDVKM. This CDR3 spans 16 amino acids. V dropped 1 base and J dropped 8 bases, with 20 bases sitting between them.